This T cell receptor beta chain was sequenced during a study of T cell responses to AZD1222 COVID-19 vaccine. Background on the study: Doses given second, at about 4 or about 12 weeks, were pooled. Whole-study findings and limits: Mapped onto spike, vaccine-associated CD4 TCRs spanned it and were dominant at 160-218 and 743-854. Donors, mostly white British, included more females; clonal diversity was possibly underestimated. Close to half of spike-specific TCRs reportedly recognize unmutated variant regions.

This clone was picked up one time. As yet, its antigen is unknown. The data were produced by immunoSEQ multiplex PCR, yet TCRdb's version contains in-frame clones alone and is incomplete. The table lists roughly 190,000 clones, about nine tenths of them singletons. The CDR3 totals 14 residues. Germline assignment: CDR1 LNHDA and CDR2 SQIVND (reference sequence). J was trimmed by 2 bases and V by 8 bases; bases with no gene match: 7. The sequenced sample was peripheral blood, obtained on day 0 of AZD1222 vaccination. The chain employs TRBV19 and TRBJ2-7, with 9 bases aligning to TRBD2. This sequence originates from an adult in good health. In nucleotides, the CDR3 is TGTGCCAGTGCTATCCGCGGGGGGGCCTACGAGCAGTACTTC. It specifies CASAIRGGAYEQYF.